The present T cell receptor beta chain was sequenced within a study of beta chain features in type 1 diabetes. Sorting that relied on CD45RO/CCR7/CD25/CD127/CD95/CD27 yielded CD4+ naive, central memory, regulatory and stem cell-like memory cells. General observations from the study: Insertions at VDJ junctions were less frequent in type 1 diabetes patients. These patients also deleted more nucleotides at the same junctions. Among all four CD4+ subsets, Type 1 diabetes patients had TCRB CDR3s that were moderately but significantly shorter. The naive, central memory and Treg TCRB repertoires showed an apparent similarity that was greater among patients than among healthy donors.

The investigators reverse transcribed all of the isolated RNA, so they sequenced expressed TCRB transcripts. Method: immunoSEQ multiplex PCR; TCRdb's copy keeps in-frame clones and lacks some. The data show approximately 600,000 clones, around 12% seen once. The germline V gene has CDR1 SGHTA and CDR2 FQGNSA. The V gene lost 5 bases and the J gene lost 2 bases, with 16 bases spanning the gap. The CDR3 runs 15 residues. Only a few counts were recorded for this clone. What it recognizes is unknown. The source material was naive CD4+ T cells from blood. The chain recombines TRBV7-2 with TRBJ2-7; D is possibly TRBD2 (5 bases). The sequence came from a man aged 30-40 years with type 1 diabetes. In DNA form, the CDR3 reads TGTGCCAGCAGCCCCGACCCCGAGGGTCCCTACGAGCAGTACTTC. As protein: CASSPDPEGPYEQYF.